This T cell receptor beta chain was obtained from a study of Graves' ophthalmopathy and Graves' hyperthyroidism. At the level of the study: Peripheral blood was gathered at first diagnosis, ahead of any treatment whatsoever.

CDR3 length equals 12 residues. Germline loops: CDR1 SQVTM, CDR2 ANQGSEA. Trimming removed 3 bases from V and 5 bases from J, with 11 bases in between. Amplifying from RNA transcripts, the study obtained TCR beta CDR3 regions. The library came from an HTBI-primed first-round RT-PCR and a second-round multiplex PCR. A single record per CDR3 protein comes from TCRdb applying MiXCR to the multiplex PCR reads. The sample carries over 650,000 distinct CDR3 sequences, about 38% recorded once. A remark on this clonotype: A read error may be the cause here, since a much bigger clone is one base away.

Sequenced: peripheral blood. The origin of this receptor is an adult man with Graves' ophthalmopathy. The genes are TRBV29-1 and TRBJ2-7, with D possibly TRBD2 on 7 matching bases. CDR3 in amino acids: CSVEGGGDEQYF. The CDR3 DNA reads as TGCAGCGTTGAGGGAGGGGGTGACGAGCAGTACTTC.